Presented here are 20 T cell receptor beta chains from one specimen sequenced in a study of blood T cell repertoires in COVID-19. TCRdb keeps only in-frame clones here, not all; method: immunoSEQ multiplex PCR. The table includes about 230,000 clones, about nine tenths detected once. The source material was PBMCs or T cells enriched from blood (not recorded which). These receptors came from a man younger than 35 who had recovered from COVID-19.

The chain links TRBV29-1 to TRBJ2-1; tentatively, D is TRBD1 (6 bases). The V end was cut by 4 bases, the J end by 5 bases, with 15 bases between. Germline lookup yields CDR1 SQVTM and CDR2 ANQGSEA. The CDR3 covers 14 residues. CDR3 region: CSVGRRGYNNEQFF. Here the CDR3 DNA reads TGCAGCGTTGGCCGCAGGGGCTATAACAATGAGCAGTTCTTC.

The rearrangement joins TRBV9 to TRBJ1-2; TRBD1 matches 8 bases. Germline loops: CDR1 SGDLS, CDR2 YYNGEE. This CDR3 is built from 15 residues. V gave up 3 bases and J gave up 2 bases; unmatched junction bases: 6. The CDR3: CASSGSDRANYGYTF. As DNA, the CDR3 is TGTGCCAGCAGCGGTTCGGACAGGGCCAACTATGGCTACACCTTC.

The sample holds a few counts of this clone. The chain joins TRBV7-9 to TRBJ2-2; 7 bases fit TRBD1. The CDR3 runs to 15 residues. V shed 5 bases and J 4 bases; nucleotides not matched to a gene: 7. Germline V gene lookup returns CDR1 SEHNR and CDR2 FQNEAQ (reference sequence). The CDR3 protein is CASSPTDRVTGELFF. Written as DNA, the CDR3 is TGTGCCAGCAGCCCTACCGACAGGGTCACCGGGGAGCTGTTTTTT.

A note on this clone: Since a far larger clone is one base different, this is likely a read error. The V gene is TRBV7-3, the J gene TRBJ1-1, with TRBD1 matching 7 bases. The V and J ends lost 5 bases and 4 bases, in that order; junction bases with no gene match: 4. The length of the CDR3 is 13 residues. Germline assignment: CDR1 SGHTA and CDR2 FQGTGA. CDR3 nucleotides: TGTGCCAGCAGCCCGGGACAGACCACTGAAGCTTTCTTT. Amino acid sequence: CASSPGQTTEAFF.

The gene calls are TRBV10-2 and TRBJ1-1, with 7 bases fitting TRBD1. The CDR3 runs 15 residues. The germline V gene encodes CDR1 WSHSY and CDR2 SAAADI. J gave up 1 base and V 10 bases, and 12 bases lay outside the gene matches. The CDR3 DNA reads TGCGCCATCCGGGGATCAAACAGGGGGAACACTGAAGCTTTCTTT. Encoded protein: CAIRGSNRGNTEAFF.

CDR3: CAWSQRNYNEQFF. The CDR3 DNA is TGTGCCTGGAGCCAGCGGAACTACAATGAGCAGTTCTTC. This chain connects TRBV30 to TRBJ2-1, with a weak D call TRBD2 (5 bases). V lost 3 bases and J 3 bases, leaving 9 bases between the germline ends. The CDR3 has 13 amino acids. Germline CDR1 reads GTSNPN; CDR2 reads SVGIG (reference sequence).

The J gene is TRBJ2-3, the V gene TRBV9, with D perhaps matching TRBD2 (6 bases). V lost 4 bases, J lost 0 bases, and 12 bases lay in between. The CDR3 totals 15 residues. Germline V CDR1 and CDR2: SGDLS, YYNGEE. CDR3: CASSWAGGSTDTQYF. The CDR3 DNA follows: TGTGCCAGCAGCTGGGCCGGGGGAAGCACAGATACGCAGTATTTT.

The chain carries TRBV4-1 and TRBJ2-1, with D maybe TRBD2 (6 bases). Germline CDR1 and CDR2: MGHRA and YSYEKL. This CDR3 is built from 17 residues. V was trimmed by 5 bases and J by 1 base, leaving 18 bases between them. The CDR3, as DNA: TGCGCCAGCAGCTCGCTCGGGACTCCCGATTCCTACAATGAGCAGTTCTTC. Protein sequence: CASSSLGTPDSYNEQFF.

The rearrangement joins TRBV19 to TRBJ1-2; D uncertain. Per the germline V gene, CDR1 is LNHDA and CDR2 is SQIVND (reference sequence). The length of the CDR3 is 14 residues. V dropped 1 base and J dropped 3 bases, with 9 bases sitting between them. CDR3 amino acids: CASSIGTDYYGYTF. CDR3 DNA: TGTGCCAGTAGTATAGGGACGGACTACTATGGCTACACCTTC. Full variable domain (rest looked up from reference TRBV19 and TRBJ1-2): DGGITQSPKYLFRKEGQNVTLSCEQNLNHDAMYWYRQDPGQGLRLIYYSQIVNDFQKGDIAEGYSVSREKKESFPLTVTSAQKNPTAFYLCASSIGTDYYGYTFGSGTRLTVV.

This chain connects TRBV7-6 to TRBJ1-6; 7 nucleotides align to TRBD1. Per the germline V gene, CDR1 is SGHVS and CDR2 is FNYEAQ. With 1 base clipped from V and 8 bases from J, the junction kept 8 bases outside the gene matches. The CDR3 totals 16 residues. This CDR3 reads CASSLGQGGLDSPLHF. The CDR3 DNA is TGTGCCAGCAGCTTAGGACAAGGGGGCCTCGATTCACCCCTCCACTTT.

V usage is TRBV3-1 (or the pseudogene TRBV3-2) and J usage is TRBJ1-6, with D possibly TRBD1 on 6 matching bases. Germline CDR1 is LGHDT and CDR2 is YNNKEL (reference sequence). V dropped 2 bases and J dropped 9 bases, with 8 bases sitting between them. CDR3 length equals 13 residues. CDR3 amino acids: CASSQRGISPLHF. Written as DNA, the CDR3 is TGTGCCAGCAGCCAAAGGGGGATTTCACCCCTCCACTTT.

The V call is TRBV10-3, the J call TRBJ1-2; possibly TRBD1 for D (5 bases). CDR3 size: 14 residues. The germline V and J ends were trimmed by 1 base and 8 bases, with 14 bases remaining between them. Germline lookup yields CDR1 ENHRY and CDR2 SYGVKD. This CDR3 reads CAISEFEGAGGYTF. DNA for the CDR3: TGTGCCATCAGTGAGTTCGAAGGGGCTGGCGGCTACACCTTC.

The CDR3 reads CASSVSGAEVYEQYF. The CDR3 bases are TGTGCCAGCAGCGTAAGTGGGGCAGAAGTCTACGAGCAGTACTTC. The chain couples TRBV7-3 to TRBJ2-7; a weak D match, TRBD1 (5 bases). The V end was cut by 5 bases, the J end by 3 bases, with 17 bases between. CDR1 SGHTA and CDR2 FQGTGA come from the germline V gene. This CDR3 comprises 15 residues.

The V call is TRBV3-1 (or the pseudogene TRBV3-2), the J call TRBJ2-1, with TRBD1 identical over 7 bases. The CDR3 consists of 15 residues. Germline V lookup: CDR1 LGHDT, CDR2 YNNKEL (reference sequence). V shed 0 bases and J 3 bases; nucleotides not matched to a gene: 2. In DNA form, the CDR3 reads TGTGCCAGCAGCCAAGAACAGGGGTACTACAATGAGCAGTTCTTC. Translated, it gives CASSQEQGYYNEQFF.

This clone was recorded a few times. V is TRBV10-3 and J is TRBJ1-2, with 7 bases matching TRBD1. J lost 8 bases, V lost 2 bases, and 14 bases had no gene match. CDR3 length equals 16 residues. Germline-derived CDR1 and CDR2 are ENHRY and SYGVKD. The CDR3: CAISEASTGRSSGYTF. The CDR3 DNA follows: TGTGCCATCAGTGAGGCATCGACAGGGAGATCGTCCGGCTACACCTTC.

V usage is TRBV2 and J usage is TRBJ2-3; D is unclear. Per the germline V gene, CDR1 is SNHLY and CDR2 is FYNNEI. Trimming cost V 8 bases and J 4 bases, with 7 bases left between them. CDR3 length: 11 amino acids. This chain's CDR3 is CASLRSDTQYF. CDR3 DNA: TGTGCCAGCCTCCGTTCAGATACGCAGTATTTT. The full variable domain, in which reference TRBV2 and TRBJ2-3 provide the parts outside the CDR3, is EPEVTQTPSHQVTQMGQEVILRCVPISNHLYFYWYRQILGQKVEFLVSFYNNEISEKSEIFDDQFSVERPDGSNFTLKIRSTKLEDSAMYFCASLRSDTQYFGPGTRLTVL.

This clone was found once. This chain uses TRBV7-9 with TRBJ2-7, with D possibly matching TRBD1 (6 bases). The ends were cut back, 4 bases at V and 8 bases at J, with 21 bases in the middle. CDR1 and CDR2 from the germline V gene are SEHNR and FQNEAQ (reference sequence). The CDR3 consists of 15 residues. The CDR3 DNA reads TGTGCCAGCAGCTCCACCCATCGACAGGCCCTGAAGCAGTACTTC. Amino acid sequence: CASSSTHRQALKQYF.

V gene TRBV5-1 combines with J gene TRBJ2-1; 8 bases align to TRBD2. The CDR3 is 18 residues long. V lost 0 bases to trimming and J lost 8 bases; unmatched junction nucleotides: 16. Germline V CDR1 and CDR2: SGHRS, YFSETQ. CDR3: CASSLAPSGSSPTDEQFF. The CDR3 region has the DNA TGCGCCAGCAGCTTGGCCCCCAGCGGGAGTTCCCCAACGGATGAGCAGTTCTTC.

V usage is TRBV27 and J usage is TRBJ1-1; D is uncertain. V was clipped by 0 bases and J by 8 bases, with 13 bases between them. Germline CDR1 and CDR2: MNHEY and SMNVEV (reference sequence). The CDR3 sequence is 14 residues long. The chain's CDR3 is CASSLSSGLREAFF. Written as DNA, the CDR3 is TGTGCCAGCAGTTTATCTTCCGGTCTCCGGGAAGCTTTCTTT.

This chain joins TRBV4-1 and TRBJ2-4, with D possibly TRBD1 on 5 matching bases. This CDR3 contains 19 residues. CDR1 MGHRA and CDR2 YSYEKL come from the germline V gene. V gave up 0 bases and J gave up 0 bases, with 18 bases separating them. DNA of the CDR3: TGCGCCAGCAGCCAAGAAAAAGGGGCCAACATACTAGCCAAAAACATTCAGTACTTC. Its protein is CASSQEKGANILAKNIQYF.